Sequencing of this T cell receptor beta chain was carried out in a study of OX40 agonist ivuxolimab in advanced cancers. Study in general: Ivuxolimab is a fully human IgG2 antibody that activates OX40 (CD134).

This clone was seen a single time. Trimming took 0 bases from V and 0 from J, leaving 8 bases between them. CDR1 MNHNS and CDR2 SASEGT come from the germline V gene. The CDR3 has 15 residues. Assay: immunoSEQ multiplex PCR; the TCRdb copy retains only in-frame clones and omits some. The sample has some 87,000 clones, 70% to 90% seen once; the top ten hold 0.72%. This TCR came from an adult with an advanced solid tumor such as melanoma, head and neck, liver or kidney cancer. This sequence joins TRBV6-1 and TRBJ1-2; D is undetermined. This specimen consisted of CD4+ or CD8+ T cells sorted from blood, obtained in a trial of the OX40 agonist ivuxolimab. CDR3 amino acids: CASSEAGRANYGYTF. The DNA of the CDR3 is TGTGCCAGCAGTGAAGCGGGGAGAGCTAACTATGGCTACACCTTC.